The rows below give T cell receptor beta chains drawn from one sample of a study of blood T cell repertoires in COVID-19. Libraries were prepared by immunoSEQ multiplex PCR; TCRdb keeps only in-frame clonotypes and omits some of them. The data hold 390,000 or so clones, with about 86% observed a single time. The sample taken for sequencing was PBMCs or T cells enriched from blood (not recorded which). The receptors come from a woman in her 50s who had recovered from COVID-19. The CDR3 runs from the conserved cysteine through the conserved F or W. A D gene is named only where the DNA matches it firmly. A clone size is listed for some rows: how often the clone was seen (once, few, many), or a class if it is expanded.

v_call	j_call	d_call	clone_size	cdr3_nt	cdr3_aa
TRBV3-1/TRBV3-2	TRBJ1-5	-	once	TGTGCCAGCAGCCTTCAGGGGAGCAATCAGCCCCAGCATTTT	CASSLQGSNQPQHF
TRBV28	TRBJ2-5	-	once	TGTGCCAGCAGTTCAGGGTTAGAGACCCAGTACTTC	CASSSGLETQYF
TRBV28	TRBJ2-4	-	-	TGTGCCAGCAGTTTAGGGGGGGCAAGACTAGCCAAAAACATTCAGTACTTC	CASSLGGARLAKNIQYF
TRBV6-5	TRBJ2-7	-	-	TGTGCCAGCAGTACAGGGATCTACGAGCAGTACTTC	CASSTGIYEQYF
TRBV6-1	TRBJ2-7	TRBD1	-	TGTGCCAGCAGTGCCTCTCCAGGACAGGGGTCCTACGAGCAGTACTTC	CASSASPGQGSYEQYF
TRBV10-3	TRBJ1-5	-	once	TGTGCCTCCGGGGGTGGCAGGGAGGACGGGAATCAGCCCCAGCATTTT	CASGGGREDGNQPQHF
TRBV6-4	TRBJ1-2	-	-	TGTGCCAGCAGTGAAGAACAGGGTGTCTATGGCTACACCTTC	CASSEEQGVYGYTF
TRBV7-8	TRBJ2-3	-	-	TGTGCCAGCAGCCGGAACAGGGTAGGCGCAGATACGCAGTATTTT	CASSRNRVGADTQYF
TRBV7-6	TRBJ1-1	-	-	TGTGCCAGCAGCTTAGGGGCCGGGATGAACACTGAAGCTTTCTTT	CASSLGAGMNTEAFF
TRBV19	TRBJ2-3	-	-	TGTGCCAGTAGTATGGGCAGGGAAGATACGCAGTATTTT	CASSMGREDTQYF
TRBV18	TRBJ2-2	-	few	TGTGCCAGCTCCCCTACTACCGGGGAGCTGTTTTTT	CASSPTTGELFF
TRBV7-9	TRBJ2-5	-	-	TGTGCCAGCAGCTTAGATGAGGGGACCCAGTACTTC	CASSLDEGTQYF
TRBV19	TRBJ1-3	-	-	TGTGCCAGTACCACGACAGATAGAAACACCATATATTTT	CASTTTDRNTIYF
TRBV4-2	TRBJ2-1	TRBD2	-	TGTGCCAGCAGCCAAGGGCGGACTAGCGGTCAAGAGGGTGAGCAGTTCTTC	CASSQGRTSGQEGEQFF
TRBV24-1	TRBJ2-6	-	-	TGTGCCACCAGTGAGGGCCAAAATCGGGCCAACGTCCTGACTTTC	CATSEGQNRANVLTF